The present T cell receptor (beta chain) was sequenced within a study of T-cell memory formation after mild COVID-19. TCRdb recomputed calls from the 5' RACE reads with MiXCR, one row per CDR3 protein. The sample includes around 500,000 distinct CDR3 sequences, roughly 18% of them seen just once. This clonotype has only a few counts. The CDR3 runs 13 residues. Trimming left V 6 bases short and J 2 bases short, with 5 bases between. Sequencing used PBMCs or a T cell subset sorted from them (not recorded which). The chain employs TRBV12-3 or TRBV12-4 and TRBJ2-6, with D hard to call. The sequence derives from an adult woman who had mild COVID-19 (a few samples of this study predate the infection). Cell type and time point are not known. This CDR3 reads CASRGPGANVLTF. The CDR3 nucleotides are TGTGCCAGCAGGGGCCCTGGGGCCAACGTCCTGACTTTC.